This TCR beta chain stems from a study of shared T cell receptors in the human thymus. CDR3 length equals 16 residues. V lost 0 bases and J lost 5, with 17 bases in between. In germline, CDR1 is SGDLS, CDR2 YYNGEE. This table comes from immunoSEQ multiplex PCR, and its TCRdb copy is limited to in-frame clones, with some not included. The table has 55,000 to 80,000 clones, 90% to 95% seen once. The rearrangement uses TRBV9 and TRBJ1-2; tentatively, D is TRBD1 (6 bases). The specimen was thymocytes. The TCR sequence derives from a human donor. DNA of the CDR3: TGTGCCAGCAGCGTAGGGACCCGGGGGGGCACTTATGGCTACACCTTC. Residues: CASSVGTRGGTYGYTF.